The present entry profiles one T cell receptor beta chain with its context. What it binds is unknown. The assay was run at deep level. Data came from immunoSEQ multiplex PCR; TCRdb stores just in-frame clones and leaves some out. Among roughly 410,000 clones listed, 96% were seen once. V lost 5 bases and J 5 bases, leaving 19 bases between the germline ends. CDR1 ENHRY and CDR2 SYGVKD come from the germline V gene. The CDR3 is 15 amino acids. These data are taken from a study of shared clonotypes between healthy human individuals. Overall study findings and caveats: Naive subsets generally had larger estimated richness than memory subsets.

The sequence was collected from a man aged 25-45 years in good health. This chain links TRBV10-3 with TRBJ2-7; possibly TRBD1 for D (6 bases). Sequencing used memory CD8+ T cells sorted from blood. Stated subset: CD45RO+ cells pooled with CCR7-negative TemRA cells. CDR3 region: CAISLLTGSVHEQYF. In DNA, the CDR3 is TGTGCCATCAGTTTATTAACAGGGTCCGTCCACGAGCAGTACTTC.